The next 7 T cell receptor beta chains were all read from a single sample in a study of monozygotic twins with inflammatory bowel disease. TCRdb re-analyzed the 5' RACE reads; it lists each CDR3 protein once, without DNA. Its table lists about 380,000 distinct CDR3 sequences. The source material was blood. All receptors derive from a human donor with ulcerative colitis or Crohn's disease, or a healthy co-twin of an affected twin (not recorded which).

This rearrangement joins TRBV24-1 to TRBJ1-5; there is no DNA to check the TCRdb D call of TRBD1. The length of the CDR3 is 13 residues. Germline-derived CDR1 and CDR2 are KGHDR and SFDVKD. The CDR3 sequence is CATRKQGNQPQHF.

CDR3 sequence reads: CASSQTLEQYF. J is TRBJ2-7 and V is TRBV3-1. This CDR3 contains 11 residues. Germline loops: CDR1 LGHDT, CDR2 YNNKEL (reference sequence).

The chain is built from TRBV9 and TRBJ2-1; TCRdb selects TRBD1, and the lack of DNA leaves this call unchecked. Germline CDR1 and CDR2: SGDLS and YYNGEE. The CDR3 has 16 amino acids. CDR3 loop: CASSLQPGMSYNEQFF.

This rearrangement joins TRBV6-2 or TRBV6-3 to TRBJ1-5. The CDR3 extends over 14 amino acids. CDR1 and CDR2 from the germline V gene are MNHEY and SVGEGT. CDR3 in amino acids: CASSYSRRNQPQHF.

The CDR3 protein is CASSFRGTNSYEQYF. This chain links TRBV28 with TRBJ2-7. Germline V gene lookup returns CDR1 MDHEN and CDR2 SYDVKM. This CDR3 spans 15 amino acids.

The chain has TRBV11-2 and TRBJ2-5; as DNA is missing, the TRBD1 call by TCRdb cannot be tested. CDR1 and CDR2 from the germline V gene are SGHAT and FQNNGV. This CDR3 region has 13 residues. The CDR3 region is CASSLGGVGAQYF.

The V gene is TRBV6-1, the J gene TRBJ1-6; the TCRdb call, TRBD1, lacks DNA for checking. The CDR3 is made up of 15 amino acids. Germline V gene data show CDR1 as MNHNS and CDR2 as SASEGT. The CDR3 spells CASSETGRDNSPLHF.